The clone carrying this T cell receptor beta chain was found many times. Its antigen is not known. The record originates from a study of tumor and adjacent non-tumor tissue in lung cancer. Points from the study as a whole: Compared with tumor, normal lung showed significantly lower TCR diversity.

Three rounds of nested PCR, following a modified ARM-PCR protocol, produced the TCRbeta library. TCRdb independently ran MiXCR on the multiplex PCR reads; one entry per CDR3 protein. Among 100,000 to 150,000 distinct CDR3 sequences listed, 66% were seen once. From germline, CDR1 is WNHNN and CDR2 SYGVQD (reference sequence). This CDR3 is built from 15 residues. Germline trimming cut 4 bases from V and 4 bases from J; bases unmatched to any gene: 9. This sample's RNA came from whole unsorted tissue. The chain is built from TRBV10-1 and TRBJ2-5; 7 nucleotides agree with TRBD1. Sequenced sample: lung tumor tissue. The clonotype was recovered from a man aged 30 to 45 with non-small cell lung cancer. The CDR3 DNA reads as TGCGCCAGCAGTGGGGGACAGAACATTCGAGAGACCCAGTACTTC. Residues: CASSGGQNIRETQYF.